Presented here are 13 T cell receptor beta chains from one specimen sequenced in a study of response to subunit inactivated influenza vaccine. Each CDR3 protein gets one entry after TCRdb re-called the RT-PCR reads with MiXCR. The table includes 630,000 or so distinct CDR3 sequences, 15% to 19% detected once. The sequences come from PBMCs from blood, collected approximately 13 days after vaccination. These receptors all come from a man in his fifties who received an inactivated influenza vaccine.

This clonotype was detected ten times or more. The rearrangement uses TRBV29-1 and TRBJ2-2; no clear D gene. CDR1 is SQVTM, CDR2 ANQGSEA, per germline. This CDR3 spans 14 amino acids. Trimming took 3 bases from V and 5 from J, leaving 13 bases between them. Written as DNA, the CDR3 is TGCAGCGTTGAGTCCACACGGACGACCGGGGAGCTGTTTTTT. Its translation: CSVESTRTTGELFF.

This clonotype has just a few counts. The rearrangement links TRBV24-1 to TRBJ2-1; 9 nucleotides align to TRBD1. This CDR3 is built from 17 residues. V lost 4 bases, J lost 6 bases, and 12 bases stayed unmatched. The V gene's germline CDR1 is KGHDR and CDR2 SFDVKD. Here the CDR3 reads CATSELDSGTGCNEQFF. The CDR3 nucleotides read TGTGCCACCAGTGAGTTAGATTCCGGGACAGGGTGCAATGAGCAGTTCTTC.

V usage is TRBV7-9 and J usage is TRBJ2-7, with unresolved D. This CDR3 region has 13 residues. Per germline, CDR1 SEHNR and CDR2 FQNEAQ (reference sequence). V was trimmed by 3 bases and J by 2 bases, leaving 8 bases between them. CDR3: CASSFLATYEQYF. In nucleotides, the CDR3 is TGTGCCAGCAGCTTCTTAGCAACCTACGAGCAGTACTTC.

The J gene is TRBJ2-2, the V gene TRBV10-3; the match to TRBD1 covers 11 bases. The V gene end was trimmed by 7 bases and the J gene end by 3 bases; junction bases not matched to a gene: 1. The germline V gene encodes CDR1 ENHRY and CDR2 SYGVKD. CDR3 size: 14 residues. The CDR3 loop is CAITGQGDTGELFF. The CDR3, as DNA: TGTGCCATCACGGGACAGGGGGACACCGGGGAGCTGTTTTTT.

This clonotype is medium-sized in the sample. The chain uses TRBV20-1 and TRBJ2-1; the D is unclear. CDR3 length: 14 amino acids. CDR1 is DFQATT, CDR2 SNEGSKA, per germline (reference sequence). Between the trimmed V and J ends, which lost 3 bases and 5 bases, there was a span of 14 bases. CDR3 protein: CSASSGSFDNEQFF. The CDR3 nucleotides are TGCAGTGCTAGCTCCGGCTCCTTCGACAATGAGCAGTTCTTC.

At least ten counts were recorded for this clonotype. J is TRBJ2-1 and V is TRBV7-8; no definite D call. V was shortened by 0 bases and J by 0 bases, with 9 bases between the two germline ends. Germline CDR1 reads SGHVS; CDR2 reads FQNEAQ. The CDR3 consists of 16 residues. Here the CDR3 reads CASSLALLTSYNEQFF. The CDR3 DNA is TGTGCCAGCAGCTTAGCGCTGTTAACCTCCTACAATGAGCAGTTCTTC.

The chain is built from TRBV7-3 and TRBJ2-3; TRBD1 aligns across 10 bases. Per germline, CDR1 SGHTA and CDR2 FQGTGA. The length of the CDR3 is 17 residues. V lost 4 bases, J lost 4 bases, and 11 bases stayed unmatched. This CDR3 is CASSSKPGQGNPDTQYF. CDR3 nucleotides: TGTGCCAGCAGCTCCAAACCGGGACAGGGGAACCCAGATACGCAGTATTTT.

The table lists this clonotype with many counts. This chain connects TRBV4-3 to TRBJ1-4; D is possibly TRBD1 (5 bases). The V and J ends lost 4 bases and 8 bases respectively, with 14 bases between them. CDR3 size: 14 residues. CDR1 and CDR2 from the germline V gene are LGHNA and YSLEER. The CDR3 sequence is CASSPGTAGEKLFF. DNA for the CDR3: TGCGCCAGCAGCCCTGGGACGGCGGGAGAAAAACTGTTTTTT.

This clonotype was recorded a few times. The chain has TRBV4-1 and TRBJ2-7; 9 bases are a match to TRBD1. CDR1 is MGHRA and CDR2 is YSYEKL in the germline V gene. J was trimmed by 2 bases and V by 1 base; bases with no gene match: 6. This CDR3 is built from 16 residues. The CDR3 nucleotides read TGCGCCAGCAGCCAAGCCACAGGGGGCCTTACCTACGAGCAGTACTTC. Translating it yields CASSQATGGLTYEQYF.

In this sample, this clonotype turned up a few times. The rearrangement joins TRBV30 to TRBJ1-1; D not certain. The germline gives CDR1 GTSNPN, CDR2 SVGIG (reference sequence). V lost 0 bases, J lost 4 bases, and 9 bases lay in between. CDR3 length: 13 amino acids. The CDR3 nucleotides are TGTGCCTGGAGTGTACGTGGGTTCACTGAAGCTTTCTTT. Its protein is CAWSVRGFTEAFF.

This clonotype was found a few times. V gene TRBV7-2 combines with J gene TRBJ2-7; D unclear. Germline loops: CDR1 SGHTA, CDR2 FQGNSA. Trimming cost V 4 bases and J 2 bases, with 15 bases left between them. CDR3 length: 15 amino acids. The CDR3 sequence: CASSSPWRDPYEQYF. CDR3 coding DNA: TGTGCCAGCAGCTCCCCCTGGCGAGACCCCTACGAGCAGTACTTC.

This clonotype has a handful of counts. This chain links TRBV30 with TRBJ1-5, with a weak D call TRBD1 (6 bases). This CDR3 is built from 13 residues. CDR1 is GTSNPN, CDR2 SVGIG, per germline (reference sequence). Trimming stripped 6 bases from V and 5 bases from J, with 14 bases between. CDR3: CACNLGGDQPQHF. Here the CDR3 DNA reads TGTGCCTGCAATCTAGGGGGTGATCAGCCCCAGCATTTT.

J is TRBJ2-3 and V is TRBV20-1; no firm D call. Trimming pared 2 bases from V and 2 bases from J, leaving 5 bases between. Per the germline V gene, CDR1 is DFQATT and CDR2 is SNEGSKA (reference sequence). This CDR3 is built from 12 residues. CDR3: CSARTSTDTQYF. The CDR3 region has the DNA TGCAGTGCTAGAACCTCCACAGATACGCAGTATTTT.